This T cell receptor (beta chain) was recovered during a study of T cell responses to AZD1222 COVID-19 vaccine. Study outcomes and limitations: Close to half of all spike-specific TCRs reportedly target regions of the variants that are unmutated.

The data were produced by immunoSEQ multiplex PCR, yet TCRdb's version contains in-frame clones alone and is incomplete. The profile shows more than 75,000 clones, approximately 90% of them singletons. Note on this clone: Its antigen remains unidentified.

The CDR3 has 14 residues. Losses at the gene ends were 4 bases for V and 3 bases for J; bases not matched to a gene: 6. CDR1 LGHDT and CDR2 YNNKEL come from the germline V gene (reference sequence). Specimen: peripheral blood, collected 28 days after the second AZD1222 dose. This TCR was recovered from an adult who received the AZD1222 COVID-19 vaccine. The chain combines TRBV3-1 (or the pseudogene TRBV3-2) with TRBJ2-7; 7 bases map to TRBD2. CDR3 sequence (DNA): TGTGCCAGCAGCCCATCTGGGAGGGGCTACGAGCAGTACTTC. It codes for CASSPSGRGYEQYF.